The 28 T cell receptor beta chains listed next were all sequenced from one sample in a study of blood T cells in healthy people across ages. The authors ran a second PCR of about 6 to 11 cycles using a sample-barcoded 5' primer and a J-beta primer mix. TCRdb independently ran MiXCR on the 5' RACE reads; one entry per CDR3 protein. Here the sample spans more than 1,400,000 distinct CDR3 sequences, approximately 42% being singletons. Sequenced input: blood. The receptors were gathered from a woman aged 18-29 years in good health.

The J gene is TRBJ1-2, the V gene TRBV29-1, with 10 bases lining up with TRBD1. Germline V gene data show CDR1 as SQVTM and CDR2 as ANQGSEA. J was trimmed by 8 bases and V by 2 bases; bases with no gene match: 8. This CDR3 is 14 amino acids long. CDR3 DNA sequence: TGCAGCGTTGAATTTAAGGGACAGGGGCAAGGCTACACCTTC. It encodes CSVEFKGQGQGYTF.

This sequence joins TRBV9 and TRBJ2-3; 13 positions match TRBD2. V lost 4 bases and J lost 7; bases outside the gene matches: 9. Germline V gene data show CDR1 as SGDLS and CDR2 as YYNGEE. The CDR3 length is 16 residues. The chain's CDR3 is CASSSPGTSGANTQYF. Here the CDR3 DNA reads TGTGCCAGCAGCTCCCCTGGGACTAGCGGGGCCAATACGCAGTATTTT.

This chain joins TRBV4-1 and TRBJ2-4; D uncertain. CDR3 length equals 17 residues. The germline V gene has CDR1 MGHRA and CDR2 YSYEKL. Trimming cost V 0 bases and J 0 bases, with 12 bases left between them. The chain's CDR3 is CASSQDRPGLAKNIQYF. For the CDR3, the DNA is TGCGCCAGCAGCCAAGATAGGCCCGGTCTAGCCAAAAACATTCAGTACTTC.

The J gene is TRBJ1-2, the V gene TRBV3-1; D call uncertain. V was clipped by 4 bases and J by 6 bases, with 12 bases between them. The CDR3 has 13 residues. From germline, CDR1 is LGHDT and CDR2 YNNKEL (reference sequence). The CDR3 DNA is TGTGCCAGCAGCCCTCTGACGGCGGATGGCTACACCTTC. Residues: CASSPLTADGYTF.

The chain links TRBV29-1 to TRBJ2-3, with D possibly TRBD2 on 5 matching bases. Germline values: CDR1 SQVTM, CDR2 ANQGSEA. V lost 5 bases to trimming and J lost 1 base, with 16 bases between them. CDR3 length: 15 amino acids. The CDR3 sequence is CSVYPDYLRTDTQYF. For the CDR3, the DNA is TGCAGCGTTTATCCTGACTACCTCCGCACAGATACGCAGTATTTT.

This clonotype was detected many times. The V gene is TRBV6-1, the J gene TRBJ2-5; a weak D match, TRBD1 (5 bases). The V gene's germline CDR1 is MNHNS and CDR2 SASEGT. The CDR3 loop spans 13 amino acids. Trimming stripped 5 bases from V and 1 base from J, with 8 bases between. The CDR3 loop is CASSQGTQETQYF. CDR3 nucleotide sequence: TGTGCCAGCAGTCAGGGAACCCAAGAGACCCAGTACTTC.

This clonotype was observed at least ten times. The chain combines TRBV29-1 with TRBJ2-7; no definite D call. The germline V and J ends were trimmed by 1 base and 3 bases, with 10 bases remaining between them. Per germline, CDR1 SQVTM and CDR2 ANQGSEA. The CDR3 runs to 13 residues. CDR3 sequence reads: CSVEGSEGYEQYF. The DNA for the CDR3 is TGCAGCGTTGAAGGTTCAGAAGGCTACGAGCAGTACTTC.

This clonotype came up a few times. A read error may be the cause here, since a much bigger clone is one base away. The chain links TRBV15 to TRBJ2-5; 8 bases match TRBD1. From germline, CDR1 is LNHNV and CDR2 YYDKDF (reference sequence). CDR3 length: 15 amino acids. The DNA for the CDR3 is TGTGCCGCCAGCACCGGGACAGGCAATCAAGAGACCCAGTACTTC. The encoded protein is CAASTGTGNQETQYF.

This clonotype was detected a few times. The chain uses TRBV27 and TRBJ2-2; D tentatively reads TRBD1 or TRBD2 (6 bases each). The CDR3 contains 15 residues. Germline V gives CDR1 MNHEY, CDR2 SMNVEV (reference sequence). V shed 4 bases and J shed 0 bases, with 9 bases lying between them. This CDR3 reads CASSSRDTNTGELFF. In DNA form, the CDR3 reads TGTGCCAGCAGTTCGCGGGACACGAACACCGGGGAGCTGTTTTTT.

The chain joins TRBV6-1 to TRBJ2-1; 10 bases line up with TRBD2. Losses at the gene ends were 4 bases for V and 5 bases for J; bases not matched to a gene: 5. The CDR3 runs to 15 residues. The germline V gene has CDR1 MNHNS and CDR2 SASEGT. The CDR3 sequence is CASSVSGGSDNEQFF. CDR3 DNA sequence: TGTGCCAGCAGTGTTAGCGGGGGGAGCGACAATGAGCAGTTCTTC.

In its sample, this clonotype was seen many times. The V gene is TRBV20-1, the J gene TRBJ1-1, with D uncertain. V was shortened by 6 bases and J by 0 bases, with 8 bases between the two germline ends. The CDR3 runs 12 residues. CDR1 is DFQATT, CDR2 SNEGSKA, per germline (reference sequence). This chain's CDR3 is CSARTVNTEAFF. CDR3 nucleotide sequence: TGCAGTGCCCGTACGGTGAACACTGAAGCTTTCTTT.

This clonotype was picked up a small number of times. The chain is built from TRBV4-2 and TRBJ2-7, with TRBD2 matching 12 bases. The CDR3 spans 17 residues. With V trimmed by 0 bases and J by 3 bases, 6 bases remained unmatched. CDR1 is LGHNA and CDR2 is YNFKEQ in the germline V gene. CDR3 residues: CASSQDSPTSGSYEQYF. Here the CDR3 DNA reads TGTGCCAGCAGCCAAGATTCCCCGACTAGCGGGAGCTACGAGCAGTACTTC.

This clonotype was seen a few times. The gene calls are TRBV14 and TRBJ1-4; possible D gene TRBD1, 5 bases. V shed 1 base and J shed 7 bases, with 13 bases lying between them. In germline, CDR1 is SGHDN, CDR2 FVKESK. This CDR3 has 15 amino acids. The CDR3 coding sequence is TGTGCCAGCAGCCAAGGAGGGACCCGGAGTGAAAAACTGTTTTTT. Its translation: CASSQGGTRSEKLFF.

This clonotype was seen more than once but under ten times. The chain joins TRBV7-2 to TRBJ2-1, with 12 bases matching TRBD2. The germline gives CDR1 SGHTA, CDR2 FQGNSA. Unmatched junction bases numbered 3, after V lost 7 bases and J lost 2 bases. This CDR3 spans 15 amino acids. The CDR3 nucleotides read TGTGCCAGCACTAGCGGGGGGGGGGCCTACAATGAGCAGTTCTTC. Translating gives CASTSGGGAYNEQFF.

J is TRBJ2-1 and V is TRBV18; TRBD2 matches at 8 bases. V lost 1 base and J lost 9; bases outside the gene matches: 11. The CDR3 loop spans 16 amino acids. Germline loops: CDR1 KGHSH, CDR2 LQKENI. The CDR3 DNA sequence: TGTGCCAGCTCACCACTCTCCAGCGGGGGAAGGGGTGAGCAGTTCTTC. Amino acids: CASSPLSSGGRGEQFF.

The J gene is TRBJ1-2, the V gene TRBV19, with TRBD1 matching 8 bases. This CDR3 has 13 residues. V lost 7 bases and J lost 6; bases outside the gene matches: 7. CDR1 is LNHDA, CDR2 SQIVND, per germline (reference sequence). DNA of the CDR3: TGTGCCAGTACAACAACAGGGGGTAATGGCTACACCTTC. Protein product: CASTTTGGNGYTF.

A few counts support this clonotype. The J gene is TRBJ1-1, the V gene TRBV10-3; D possibly corresponds to TRBD1 (5 bases). Trimming removed 11 bases at V and 0 bases at J, with 13 bases between. Germline loops: CDR1 ENHRY, CDR2 SYGVKD. The CDR3 is 13 residues long. The CDR3 spells CAGGKGLNTEAFF. The CDR3, as DNA: TGTGCCGGGGGGAAGGGCCTGAACACTGAAGCTTTCTTT.

The rearrangement uses TRBV20-1 and TRBJ2-5; D possibly matches TRBD1 or TRBD2 (5 bases each). V lost 1 base to trimming and J lost 11 bases, with 26 bases between them. The CDR3 has 16 amino acids. Germline assignment: CDR1 DFQATT and CDR2 SNEGSKA (reference sequence). This CDR3 reads CSARVSGARSYNEQYF. The DNA of the CDR3 is TGCAGTGCTAGAGTATCCGGGGCCCGCTCCTACAATGAGCAGTACTTC.

The chain joins TRBV20-1 to TRBJ2-5; TRBD1 or TRBD2 may be the D gene (6 bases each). The CDR3 sequence is 16 residues long. With 1 base removed from V and 5 bases from J, the gap between germline ends came to 20 bases. Germline lookup yields CDR1 DFQATT and CDR2 SNEGSKA (reference sequence). CDR3 in DNA: TGCAGTGCTAGAGCCCCCTGGGGGGCTAGCGCGGAGACCCAGTACTTC. Translation: CSARAPWGASAETQYF.

The genes are TRBV7-9 and TRBJ1-5; 7 nucleotides align to TRBD1. The CDR3 sequence is 15 residues long. V shed 7 bases and J 3 bases; nucleotides not matched to a gene: 9. Germline V gives CDR1 SEHNR, CDR2 FQNEAQ (reference sequence). This CDR3 reads CASTAGQAINQPQHF. CDR3 in DNA: TGTGCCAGCACTGCCGGACAGGCAATCAATCAGCCCCAGCATTTT.

This sequence joins TRBV6-6 and TRBJ1-1, with D possibly being TRBD1 (5 bases). V lost 11 bases and J lost 1, with 14 bases in between. Looked up from germline, CDR1 is MNHNY and CDR2 is SVGAGI (reference sequence). This CDR3 is built from 13 residues. CDR3: CAAGGGPNTEAFF. The CDR3 nucleotides read TGTGCCGCCGGGGGGGGACCGAACACTGAAGCTTTCTTT.

V gene TRBV2 combines with J gene TRBJ2-3; 9 bases match TRBD2. V lost 4 bases to trimming and J lost 1 base; unmatched junction nucleotides: 6. The CDR3 sequence is 16 residues long. Germline lookup yields CDR1 SNHLY and CDR2 FYNNEI. Here the CDR3 reads CASSAGASGGTDTQYF. The CDR3 region has the DNA TGTGCCAGCAGTGCTGGGGCTAGCGGGGGCACAGATACGCAGTATTTT.

V gene TRBV20-1 combines with J gene TRBJ1-2; D may be TRBD1 (6 bases). V was shortened by 1 base and J by 7 bases, with 22 bases between the two germline ends. Germline assignment: CDR1 DFQATT and CDR2 SNEGSKA (reference sequence). CDR3 length: 16 residues. CDR3 coding DNA: TGCAGTGCTAGAGTACAGGGCATGTTTTTTTATTCTGGCTACACCTTC. It translates to CSARVQGMFFYSGYTF.

V is TRBV4-2 and J is TRBJ2-7; maybe TRBD2 (5 bases). The V and J ends lost 0 bases and 3 bases respectively, with 9 bases between them. Per germline, CDR1 LGHNA and CDR2 YNFKEQ. The length of the CDR3 is 14 residues. The CDR3 DNA is TGTGCCAGCAGCCAAGATCGTAGCGACTACGAGCAGTACTTC. Translating gives CASSQDRSDYEQYF.

This clonotype was detected a few times. V and J are TRBV7-2 and TRBJ2-7; D unresolved. Germline values: CDR1 SGHTA, CDR2 FQGNSA. Between the trimmed V and J ends, which lost 6 bases and 4 bases, there was a span of 16 bases. CDR3 length: 14 residues. The CDR3 loop reads CASSTILQTYEQYF. The CDR3 coding sequence is TGTGCCAGCAGTACGATCCTACAGACTTACGAGCAGTACTTC.

The CDR3 reads CASTHWPDSPLHF. CDR3 coding DNA: TGTGCCAGCACTCATTGGCCGGATTCACCCCTCCACTTT. V is TRBV7-2 and J is TRBJ1-6; no clear D. V was trimmed by 7 bases and J by 8 bases, leaving 12 bases between them. The length of the CDR3 is 13 residues. Germline V gene data show CDR1 as SGHTA and CDR2 as FQGNSA.

This clonotype was seen only a few times. The chain has TRBV18 and TRBJ2-4; 7 bases align to TRBD1. The J call may be mistaken, given a closer DNA end match to TRBJ2-5. Germline-derived CDR1 and CDR2 are KGHSH and LQKENI. The CDR3 covers 15 residues. The CDR3 spells CASSPSVTGFQTQYF. The CDR3, as DNA: TGTGCCAGCTCACCGTCCGTGACAGGGTTCCAGACCCAGTACTTC.

The chain joins TRBV20-1 to TRBJ2-7, with TRBD1 as a possible D gene (6 bases). CDR3 length: 13 amino acids. CDR1 and CDR2 (germline): DFQATT, SNEGSKA (reference sequence). V dropped 2 bases and J dropped 7 bases, with 15 bases sitting between them. The CDR3 DNA is TGCAGTGCTAGACCCGGGACATCGGAAGAGCAGTACTTC. Translation: CSARPGTSEEQYF.